This T cell receptor (beta chain) was profiled in a study of blood T cell repertoires in COVID-19. Study as a whole: The cDNA or gDNA used as material had been derived from T cells, B-cell-depleted T cells, or PBMCs.

Authors' methods: How many nucleated cells were present was estimated from reference gene primer amplification. The method was immunoSEQ multiplex PCR; TCRdb's version includes in-frame clones alone and lacks a portion of them. The DNA was the basis for D and trimming; V, J and clone size are from that table. Seen here are approximately 90,000 clones, approximately 86% observed once, and the top ten hold under 8%. Trimming pared 2 bases from V and 7 bases from J, leaving 9 bases between. The germline CDR1 and CDR2 sequences are MNHEY and SMNVEV (reference sequence). CDR3 length: 14 amino acids. The sample was peripheral blood. The V gene is TRBV27, the J gene TRBJ1-6; D is uncertain. The sequence was obtained from a man in his sixties with acute or convalescent COVID-19. The CDR3, as DNA: TGTGCCAGCAGTTTAATCCTGGGCAATTCACCCCTCCACTTT. Its protein is CASSLILGNSPLHF.